Here is one T cell receptor beta chain with its context. Antigen specificity is unknown. This record comes from a study of T-cell memory formation after mild COVID-19. General study findings and limits: Second-wave clones reaching peak frequency on day 37 lacked confirmed SARS-CoV-2 specificity.

In TCRdb, the 5' RACE reads were re-called with MiXCR into one record per CDR3 protein. The profile shows roughly 350,000 distinct CDR3 sequences, around 30% of them singletons. The CDR3 consists of 16 residues. The V end was cut by 0 bases, the J end by 3 bases, with 11 bases between. Germline V gene sequence: CDR1 MNHEY, CDR2 SVGAGI. The chain has TRBV6-5 and TRBJ1-4; D not resolved. Specimen: PBMCs or a T cell subset sorted from them (not recorded which). The receptor's source is an adult woman who had mild COVID-19 (a few samples of this study predate the infection). Cell type and time point are not known. CDR3 in amino acids: CASSYSLTVANEKLFF. CDR3 DNA sequence: TGTGCCAGCAGTTACTCCCTGACGGTGGCTAATGAAAAACTGTTTTTT.